What follows are 30 T cell receptor beta chains derived from one specimen sequenced in a study of Ad26.COV2.S vaccination and SARS-CoV-2 variants. Assay used: immunoSEQ multiplex PCR; TCRdb lists only in-frame clones, some missing. Of 450,000 to 550,000 clones in the sample, 75% to 90% were seen once. Documented treatment: 15 to 20 received Ad26.COV2.S at low or high dose, single or two shots; several received placebo; per-sample allocation not given. It was on day 63 after the first vaccine or placebo injection that samples were taken. The sample consisted of peripheral blood, taken in a trial of Ad26.COV2.S vaccine versus placebo. Receptors originate from a person aged 18-60 years who received the Ad26.COV2.S COVID-19 vaccine or a placebo.

The rearrangement joins TRBV25-1 to TRBJ2-5; D gene ambiguous. The germline CDR1 and CDR2 sequences are MGHDK and SYGVNS. CDR3 length equals 12 residues. The V and J ends lost 8 bases and 5 bases respectively, with 12 bases between them. The CDR3 sequence is CASLTFGETQYF. In DNA, the CDR3 is TGTGCCAGCCTAACCTTCGGGGAGACCCAGTACTTC.

The rearrangement joins TRBV27 to TRBJ1-5; no clear D gene. Germline CDR1 is MNHEY and CDR2 is SMNVEV (reference sequence). The CDR3 has 12 amino acids. V gave up 1 base and J gave up 6 bases, with 4 bases separating them. The CDR3 here is CASSLLGQPQHF. In DNA form, the CDR3 reads TGTGCCAGCAGTTTATTGGGTCAGCCCCAGCATTTT.

The chain carries TRBV3-1 (or the pseudogene TRBV3-2) and TRBJ1-3; 7 nucleotides agree with TRBD1. With V trimmed by 0 bases and J by 4 bases, 12 bases remained unmatched. The CDR3 is 18 amino acids. Germline values: CDR1 LGHDT, CDR2 YNNKEL (reference sequence). In nucleotides, the CDR3 is TGTGCCAGCAGCCAAGAAGCCGAGGGGGCGGAAAAGGGAAACACCATATATTTT. Translated: CASSQEAEGAEKGNTIYF.

This clone was seen a single time. V and J are TRBV6-5 and TRBJ1-5; 7 bases map to TRBD1. The CDR3 is 15 residues long. Germline trimming cut 4 bases from V and 4 bases from J; bases unmatched to any gene: 7. Germline CDR1 and CDR2: MNHEY and SVGAGI. The CDR3 coding sequence is TGTGCCAGCAGTTCCGCGGGACAGAAGAATCAGCCCCAGCATTTT. Translation: CASSSAGQKNQPQHF.

The V gene is TRBV5-1, the J gene TRBJ2-1; 7 nucleotides line up with TRBD2. J was trimmed by 2 bases and V by 4 bases; bases with no gene match: 9. This CDR3 is 16 amino acids long. Germline CDR1 SGHRS, CDR2 YFSETQ. The CDR3 coding sequence is TGCGCCAGCAGCAATCGCGGGGGATTCCCCTACAATGAGCAGTTCTTC. It specifies CASSNRGGFPYNEQFF.

In this sample, this clone turned up once. This chain joins TRBV28 and TRBJ1-1; maybe TRBD1 (6 bases). Trimming took off 4 bases at V and 5 bases at J, with 14 bases between the two ends. CDR3 length equals 14 residues. Germline V gives CDR1 MDHEN, CDR2 SYDVKM. In DNA, the CDR3 is TGTGCCAGCAGTTCGCAGGGGTCGGGGACTGAAGCTTTCTTT. It codes for CASSSQGSGTEAFF.

The chain combines TRBV9 with TRBJ1-3, with 10 bases matching TRBD1. The CDR3 spans 15 residues. The junction had 4 bases not matched to a gene; V was cut back by 0 bases and J by 7 bases. Looked up from germline, CDR1 is SGDLS and CDR2 is YYNGEE. CDR3 DNA: TGTGCCAGCAGCGTAGAGTGGGACAGGGGTAACACCATATATTTT. Encoded protein: CASSVEWDRGNTIYF.

The CDR3 spells CASSQVGLAGGGNTGELFF. The CDR3 region has the DNA TGCGCCAGCAGCCAAGTCGGACTAGCGGGAGGCGGGAACACCGGGGAGCTGTTTTTT. This sequence joins TRBV4-1 and TRBJ2-2; 14 bases align to TRBD2. The CDR3 is made up of 19 amino acids. After removal of 1 base from V and 1 base from J, the junction contained 5 bases not matched to a gene. Per germline, CDR1 MGHRA and CDR2 YSYEKL.

The chain is built from TRBV5-1 and TRBJ2-1, with 11 bases fitting TRBD2. The V gene end was trimmed by 3 bases and the J gene end by 4 bases; junction bases not matched to a gene: 6. Germline assignment: CDR1 SGHRS and CDR2 YFSETQ. The CDR3 extends over 16 amino acids. The chain's CDR3 is CASSSGGTSGYNEQFF. The CDR3 DNA follows: TGCGCCAGCAGCTCGGGGGGGACTAGCGGATACAATGAGCAGTTCTTC.

The chain carries TRBV28 and TRBJ1-4; the D gene is possibly TRBD1 (6 bases). This CDR3 has 15 residues. Germline-derived CDR1 and CDR2 are MDHEN and SYDVKM. Trimming pared 5 bases from V and 7 bases from J, leaving 17 bases between. In nucleotides, the CDR3 is TGTGCCAGCAGTCTTGGGGGCAACCAGATTGAAAAACTGTTTTTT. Translation: CASSLGGNQIEKLFF.

The genes are TRBV9 and TRBJ2-1, with no clear D. Germline CDR1 is SGDLS and CDR2 is YYNGEE. Trimming left V 3 bases short and J 4 bases short, with 14 bases between. CDR3 length: 15 residues. The CDR3 DNA follows: TGTGCCAGCAGCGCCCAAGGTAGATGGTACAATGAGCAGTTCTTC. Amino acids: CASSAQGRWYNEQFF.

The chain combines TRBV2 with TRBJ2-5; 7 bases agree with TRBD2. CDR1 and CDR2 (germline): SNHLY, FYNNEI. The CDR3 is made up of 15 amino acids. V trimming: 4 bases; J trimming: 2 bases; junction bases outside the gene matches: 7. CDR3 sequence (DNA): TGTGCCAGCAGTGGACCTGGGGGGGGACAAGAGACCCAGTACTTC. It specifies CASSGPGGGQETQYF.

This CDR3 reads CASSKTGGFWTAPQETQYF. CDR3 in DNA: TGTGCCAGCAGCAAAACGGGGGGCTTCTGGACGGCGCCCCAAGAGACCCAGTACTTC. This chain uses TRBV21-1 with TRBJ2-5; the table's TRBD2 call for D was not verified on the DNA. TRBV21-1 constitutes a pseudogene. There are 19 residues in the CDR3.

The table lists this clone with a count of one. The rearrangement links TRBV21-1 to TRBJ1-5. TRBV21-1 represents a pseudogene. The CDR3 sequence is 15 residues long. CDR3 nucleotides: TGTGCCAGCTCTGGGGAGGGGTATAGCAATCAGCCCCAGCATTTT. Amino acid sequence: CASSGEGYSNQPQHF.

The genes are TRBV11-3 and TRBJ2-5; TRBD2 matches 14 bases. CDR1 and CDR2 (germline): SGHNT, YENEEA. The CDR3 runs 17 residues. Unmatched junction bases numbered 13, after V lost 5 bases and J lost 8 bases. CDR3 sequence: CASSHGLAGGVGDTQYF. CDR3 sequence (DNA): TGTGCCAGCAGCCACGGACTAGCGGGGGGTGTGGGGGATACCCAGTACTTC.

The chain couples TRBV11-3 to TRBJ1-2; no clear D gene. The CDR3 extends over 16 amino acids. Germline assignment: CDR1 SGHNT and CDR2 YENEEA. V was trimmed by 0 bases and J by 0 bases, leaving 11 bases between them. The chain's CDR3 is CASSLEYRRANYGYTF. For the CDR3, the DNA is TGTGCCAGCAGCTTAGAATATCGCAGAGCTAACTATGGCTACACCTTC.

This clone was observed a single time. V usage is TRBV11-3 and J usage is TRBJ2-7, with D tentatively TRBD2 (5 bases). There are 15 residues in the CDR3. The germline gives CDR1 SGHNT, CDR2 YENEEA. V lost 5 bases to trimming and J lost 3 bases, with 17 bases between them. This CDR3 is CASSRGQTGLYEQYV. In DNA form, the CDR3 reads TGTGCCAGCAGCCGAGGGCAGACTGGCCTCTACGAGCAGTACGTC.

The chain is built from TRBV9 and TRBJ2-5; maybe TRBD2 (5 bases). With 4 bases removed from V and 5 bases from J, the gap between germline ends came to 15 bases. The CDR3 contains 14 residues. The germline V gene has CDR1 SGDLS and CDR2 YYNGEE. The CDR3 protein is CASSPKEEEETQYF. For the CDR3, the DNA is TGTGCCAGCAGCCCTAAGGAGGAGGAGGAGACCCAGTACTTC.

The J gene is TRBJ1-1, the V gene TRBV7-2; 11 bases fit TRBD1. Germline V lookup: CDR1 SGHTA, CDR2 FQGNSA. The CDR3 sequence is 16 residues long. Germline trimming cut 4 bases from V and 2 bases from J; bases unmatched to any gene: 6. Here the CDR3 reads CASSSWTGGLNTEAFF. CDR3 bases: TGTGCCAGCAGCTCCTGGACAGGGGGCCTCAACACTGAAGCTTTCTTT.

The chain has TRBV7-2 and TRBJ1-1; D may be TRBD1 (5 bases). In germline, CDR1 is SGHTA, CDR2 FQGNSA. Trimming removed 3 bases from V and 3 bases from J, with 14 bases in between. The CDR3 runs to 15 residues. The CDR3 DNA sequence: TGTGCCAGCAGCTTCTACCCAGGGTGGGACACTGAAGCTTTCTTT. This encodes CASSFYPGWDTEAFF. The full variable domain, in which reference TRBV7-2 and TRBJ1-1 provide the parts outside the CDR3, is GAGVSQSPSNKVTEKGKDVELRCDPISGHTALYWYRQSLGQGLEFLIYFQGNSAPDKSGLPSDRFSAERTGGSVSTLTIQRTQQEDSAVYLCASSFYPGWDTEAFFGQGTRLTVV.

This chain links TRBV6-6 with TRBJ1-1; 10 bases match TRBD1. The germline CDR1 and CDR2 sequences are MNHNY and SVGAGI (reference sequence). Unmatched junction bases numbered 8, after V lost 6 bases and J lost 1 base. CDR3 length: 16 amino acids. CDR3 coding DNA: TGTGCCAGCAGGCGACAGGGGGCGAAAAGGAACACTGAAGCTTTCTTT. Translated, it gives CASRRQGAKRNTEAFF.

V and J are TRBV4-3 and TRBJ1-5, with a possible D match to TRBD1 (6 bases). Germline CDR1 and CDR2: LGHNA and YSLEER. The length of the CDR3 is 15 residues. Trimming removed 1 base at V and 3 bases at J, with 10 bases between. In DNA, the CDR3 is TGCGCCAGCAGCCAAGTTCCAGGGGTCAATCAGCCCCAGCATTTT. Its protein is CASSQVPGVNQPQHF.

The chain carries TRBV27 and TRBJ2-1; 11 bases are shared with TRBD2. The CDR3 runs 15 residues. In germline, CDR1 is MNHEY, CDR2 SMNVEV (reference sequence). J was trimmed by 2 bases and V by 6 bases; bases with no gene match: 3. CDR3 in amino acids: CASSKTSGAYNEQFF. Here the CDR3 DNA reads TGTGCCAGCAGCAAGACTAGCGGGGCCTACAATGAGCAGTTCTTC.

This rearrangement joins TRBV11-1 to TRBJ1-1, with 7 bases fitting TRBD1. Losses at the gene ends were 5 bases for V and 0 bases for J; bases not matched to a gene: 6. This CDR3 contains 15 residues. Germline V gene lookup returns CDR1 SGHAT and CDR2 FQDESV (reference sequence). CDR3 amino acids: CASSQTGEMNTEAFF. For the CDR3, the DNA is TGTGCCAGCAGCCAAACAGGGGAGATGAACACTGAAGCTTTCTTT.

The chain is built from TRBV19 and TRBJ2-3, with TRBD2 matching over 14 bases. This CDR3 comprises 20 residues. Germline trimming cut 6 bases from V and 1 base from J; bases unmatched to any gene: 15. CDR1 and CDR2 from the germline V gene are LNHDA and SQIVND (reference sequence). CDR3 nucleotides: TGTGCCAGTAGGAGGCGTGGGACTAGCGGGAGTGGGGGGGGCACAGATACGCAGTATTTT. The encoded protein is CASRRRGTSGSGGGTDTQYF.

This chain uses TRBV7-9 with TRBJ1-1; 9 nucleotides align to TRBD1. The ends lost 5 bases at V and 6 bases at J; junction bases unmatched: 7. The CDR3 loop spans 14 amino acids. Germline V gene sequence: CDR1 SEHNR, CDR2 FQNEAQ (reference sequence). The CDR3 is CASSLGQGSSEAFF. CDR3 nucleotides: TGTGCCAGCAGCCTCGGACAGGGGAGTTCTGAAGCTTTCTTT.

This chain joins TRBV3-1 (or the pseudogene TRBV3-2) and TRBJ2-7; a weak D match, TRBD1 (6 bases). V was pared by 0 bases and J by 2 bases, with 11 bases between. Germline CDR1 LGHDT, CDR2 YNNKEL (reference sequence). The CDR3 is made up of 15 amino acids. The CDR3 nucleotides are TGTGCCAGCAGCCAAGAGGGACACCTCGCCTACGAGCAGTACTTC. This gives the protein CASSQEGHLAYEQYF.

This chain joins TRBV5-1 and TRBJ2-7; TRBD1 is a possible D gene (6 bases). The germline gives CDR1 SGHRS, CDR2 YFSETQ. The CDR3 consists of 15 residues. V lost 4 bases to trimming and J lost 3 bases, with 17 bases between them. CDR3 in DNA: TGCGCCAGCAGCCCGGCCCCGGGACAATACTACGAGCAGTACGTC. This translates into CASSPAPGQYYEQYV.

V usage is TRBV19 and J usage is TRBJ2-1; 11 nucleotides align to TRBD2. In germline, CDR1 is LNHDA, CDR2 SQIVND (reference sequence). Trimming removed 1 base from V and 6 bases from J; junction bases left unmatched: 14. The CDR3 has 19 residues. The CDR3 DNA reads TGTGCCAGTAGTATAGGACCCATCCTACCGGGACTAGCGGCCAATGAGCAGTTCTTC. Its protein product is CASSIGPILPGLAANEQFF.

This clone was counted a few times. V gene TRBV7-9 combines with J gene TRBJ1-1, with TRBD1 matching over 8 bases. The CDR3 consists of 16 residues. Germline V gene lookup returns CDR1 SEHNR and CDR2 FQNEAQ (reference sequence). V gave up 5 bases and J gave up 4 bases; unmatched junction bases: 12. CDR3 amino acids: CASSPMPGGGSTEAFF. CDR3 sequence (DNA): TGTGCCAGCAGCCCAATGCCAGGGGGCGGGAGCACTGAAGCTTTCTTT.